This T cell receptor beta chain appears in the sequencing data of a study of T cell repertoires in aging, cancer and after chemotherapy. Turning to the study itself: Pre- and post-chemotherapy samples were paired from chronic lymphocytic leukemia patients treated with fludarabine- or bendamustine-based regimens. Whole-study results and caveats: Healthy donors lost TCR diversity with age mainly through richness, cancer patients through richness and evenness. Median generation probability rose over the chemotherapy interval in each cancer cohort, suggesting rebound thymic output. Lymphoid organ infiltration in hematological cancer patients may impair thymic emigration or peripheral T cell expansion.

Rearranged V-D-J TRB sequences were amplified with a mixed TRB-A/B primer pool. TCRdb redid the calling of the multiplex PCR reads with MiXCR, one entry per CDR3 protein. This sample has roughly 6,200 distinct CDR3 sequences, with 25% to 35% found just once. The CDR3 sequence is 14 residues long. Germline V gene data show CDR1 as SGHRS and CDR2 as YFSETQ. As to this clonotype: Its antigen remains unidentified.

TCR beta rearrangements were amplified from peripheral blood genomic DNA. J is TRBJ2-1 and V is TRBV5-1; perhaps TRBD1 as D (6 bases). The sequenced material came from blood. The receptor was derived from a human donor with a blood cancer. CDR3 DNA sequence: TGCGCAAGCTTTAAATACCAGGGGCTCAGTGAGCAGTTCTTC. This encodes CASFKYQGLSEQFF. Full variable domain (rest looked up from reference TRBV5-1 and TRBJ2-1): KAGVTQTPRYLIKTRGQQVTLSCSPISGHRSVSWYQQTPGQGLQFLFEYFSETQRNKGNFPGRFSGRQFSNSRSEMNVSTLELGDSALYLCASFKYQGLSEQFFGPGTRLTVL.